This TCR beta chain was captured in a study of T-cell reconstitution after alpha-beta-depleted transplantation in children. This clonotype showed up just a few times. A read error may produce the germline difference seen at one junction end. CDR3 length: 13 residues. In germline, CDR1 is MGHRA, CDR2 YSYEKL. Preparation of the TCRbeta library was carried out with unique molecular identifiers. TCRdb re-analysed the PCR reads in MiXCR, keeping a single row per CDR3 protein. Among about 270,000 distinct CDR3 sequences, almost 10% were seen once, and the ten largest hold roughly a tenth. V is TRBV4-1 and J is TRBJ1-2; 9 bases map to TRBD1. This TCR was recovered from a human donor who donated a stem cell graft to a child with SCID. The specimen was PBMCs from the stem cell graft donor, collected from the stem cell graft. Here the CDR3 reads CASSQVGDRELKF. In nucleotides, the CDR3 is TGCGCCAGCAGCCAAGTTGGGGACAGGGAGCTGAAGTTC.